This T cell receptor beta chain was observed in a study of T cell responses to AZD1222 COVID-19 vaccine. About the study: Recipients boosted at about 4 weeks or about 12 weeks are pooled. The study, taken as a whole, reports: Donors skewed white British and female; clonal diversity was possibly underestimated. Recipients of AZD1222 seropositive at baseline numbered only 6 or 7. Repertoire samples came only from after the peak T cell response.

The repertoire was sequenced with immunoSEQ multiplex PCR; TCRdb's copy has only in-frame clones and lacks some. The profile shows 150,000 to 200,000 clones, about 92% of them singletons. Details on this clone: Its target is unknown.

The CDR3 extends over 15 amino acids. Germline CDR1 and CDR2: SEHNR and FQNEAQ (reference sequence). Trimming removed 3 bases at V and 3 bases at J, with 12 bases between. The sample was peripheral blood, taken on day 0 of AZD1222 vaccination. This TCR derives from an adult in good health. The rearrangement uses TRBV7-9 and TRBJ2-4; D is possibly TRBD2 (6 bases). This chain's CDR3 is CASSFGRTGKNIQYF. In DNA, the CDR3 is TGTGCCAGCAGCTTTGGGAGGACGGGCAAAAACATTCAGTACTTC.